The 29 T cell receptor beta chains reported below all come from one sample, sequenced in a study of human T cells and chemical hapten exposure. Time point specified: healthy volunteer bleed at 6 weeks. Whole blood that had not been fractionated was the source of extracted total RNA. A single record per CDR3 protein comes from TCRdb applying MiXCR to the RACE reads. Counted here are 70,000 to 95,000 distinct CDR3 sequences, 7% to 9.5% occurring once; the ten biggest clones make up about 1.7%. Specimen: whole blood. All receptors come from a female donor in good health. Some clones in this sample may be carry-over from other donors' samples.

This clonotype showed up just a few times. V gene TRBV12-3 or TRBV12-4 combines with J gene TRBJ1-4, with D tentatively TRBD1 (5 bases). With 5 bases removed from V and 5 bases from J, the gap between germline ends came to 18 bases. CDR3 size: 16 residues. The CDR3 region has the DNA TGTGCCAGCAGTCCTCCCCGAGGGGCGCAAAATGAAAAACTGTTTTTT. This gives the protein CASSPPRGAQNEKLFF.

Only a few counts were recorded for this clonotype. This rearrangement joins TRBV6-2 or TRBV6-3 to TRBJ1-1; 8 bases match TRBD1. With V trimmed by 7 bases and J by 0 bases, 13 bases remained unmatched. Germline lookup yields CDR1 MNHEY and CDR2 SVGEGT. CDR3 length: 17 residues. The CDR3 DNA reads as TGTGCCAGCACTCTACTTAGGACAGGGAGGATGAACACTGAAGCTTTCTTT. Translating it yields CASTLLRTGRMNTEAFF.

The J gene is TRBJ2-3, the V gene TRBV25-1; 8 nucleotides agree with TRBD2. Germline CDR1 reads MGHDK; CDR2 reads SYGVNS. This CDR3 has 17 residues. With V trimmed by 0 bases and J by 4 bases, 9 bases remained unmatched. The CDR3 protein is CASSEYRAGVCPDTQYF. The CDR3 DNA reads as TGTGCCAGCAGTGAATATAGAGCGGGGGTATGTCCAGATACGCAGTATTTT.

In this sample, this clonotype turned up a few times. V usage is TRBV5-4 and J usage is TRBJ2-3; 7 positions agree with TRBD1. This CDR3 has 16 amino acids. J gave up 2 bases and V 2 bases, and 8 bases lay outside the gene matches. The germline V gene has CDR1 SGHNT and CDR2 YYREEE (reference sequence). The CDR3, as DNA: TGTGCCAGCAGCTTACGACAGGGCGTGGACACAGATACGCAGTATTTT. Translation: CASSLRQGVDTDTQYF.

This clonotype was recorded a few times. The chain carries TRBV4-2 and TRBJ2-6; TRBD1 might be the D (6 bases). This CDR3 is built from 16 residues. Per germline, CDR1 LGHNA and CDR2 YNFKEQ. V shed 1 base and J shed 1 base, with 8 bases lying between them. This chain's CDR3 is CASSQAGASGANVLTF. The CDR3 nucleotides are TGTGCCAGCAGCCAAGCAGGGGCATCTGGGGCCAACGTCCTGACTTTC.

The chain uses TRBV20-1 and TRBJ1-1; 9 bases line up with TRBD1. The CDR3 is 13 amino acids. The J segment lost 11 bases and the V segment lost 6 bases, leaving 13 bases of the junction unmatched. The V gene's germline CDR1 is DFQATT and CDR2 SNEGSKA (reference sequence). The CDR3 region has the DNA TGCAGTGCGTTGGACAGGGGATCCCTGAGGGCTTTCTTT. Translating gives CSALDRGSLRAFF.

The chain uses TRBV5-4 and TRBJ1-1; 7 bases align to TRBD1. The length of the CDR3 is 15 residues. The V gene end was trimmed by 4 bases and the J gene end by 2 bases; junction bases not matched to a gene: 8. CDR1 is SGHNT and CDR2 is YYREEE in the germline V gene (reference sequence). This CDR3 reads CASSPRTGANTEAFF. The CDR3, as DNA: TGTGCCAGCAGCCCAAGGACAGGAGCTAACACTGAAGCTTTCTTT.

This clonotype was recorded many times. The rearrangement links TRBV7-9 to TRBJ2-7; a possible D gene is TRBD2 (6 bases). The germline gives CDR1 SEHNR, CDR2 FQNEAQ (reference sequence). Deletions cut 4 bases from V and 9 bases from J, with 13 bases between. The CDR3 runs 12 residues. The CDR3, as DNA: TGTGCCAGCAGCTCAAGGGAGGTGGGGCAGTACTTC. This encodes CASSSREVGQYF.

In its sample, this clonotype was seen many times. The chain has TRBV20-1 and TRBJ1-6; maybe TRBD1 (5 bases). V was trimmed by 0 bases and J by 9 bases, leaving 15 bases between them. Germline values: CDR1 DFQATT, CDR2 SNEGSKA (reference sequence). The CDR3 contains 15 residues. CDR3 sequence (DNA): TGCAGTGCTAGAGATCCAGGGAAAGGCAGTTCACCCCTCCACTTT. It yields the protein CSARDPGKGSSPLHF.

The chain joins TRBV15 to TRBJ1-5; D is uncertain. Deletions cut 1 base from V and 3 bases from J, with 10 bases between. CDR3 length equals 15 residues. CDR1 is LNHNV and CDR2 is YYDKDF in the germline V gene (reference sequence). The CDR3 nucleotides are TGTGCCACCAGCAGAGGTCGTAGGGTCAATCAGCCCCAGCATTTT. Translation gives CATSRGRRVNQPQHF.

The rearrangement uses TRBV20-1 and TRBJ1-6; unclear D gene. This CDR3 is 14 amino acids long. Deletions cut 0 bases from V and 7 bases from J, with 10 bases between. The germline V gene encodes CDR1 DFQATT and CDR2 SNEGSKA (reference sequence). The chain's CDR3 is CSARDAQTNSPLHF. The CDR3, as DNA: TGCAGTGCTAGAGATGCTCAGACCAATTCACCCCTCCACTTT.

The V gene is TRBV12-3 or TRBV12-4, the J gene TRBJ2-5, with unresolved D. The CDR3 has 13 residues. Between the trimmed V and J ends, which lost 2 bases and 2 bases, there was a span of 6 bases. The CDR3 protein is CASSLSTQETQYF. CDR3 nucleotide sequence: TGTGCCAGCAGTTTATCGACTCAAGAGACCCAGTACTTC.

This clonotype was seen more than once but under ten times. The J gene is TRBJ2-7, the V gene TRBV29-1, with TRBD2 as a possible D gene (7 bases). This CDR3 spans 14 amino acids. Germline values: CDR1 SQVTM, CDR2 ANQGSEA. Deletions cut 6 bases from V and 7 bases from J, with 22 bases between. The CDR3 protein is CSVRGGDSYQEQYF. The CDR3 DNA sequence: TGCAGCGTAAGGGGGGGGGACTCCTACCAGGAGCAGTACTTC.

As for this clonotype: A much larger clone differs by one base, so this may be a read error. The chain employs TRBV6-6 and TRBJ1-5; D unclear. CDR1 is MNHNY and CDR2 is SVGAGI in the germline V gene (reference sequence). V was trimmed by 2 bases and J by 8 bases, leaving 7 bases between them. The CDR3 has 12 residues. This chain's CDR3 is CASSYAMEPQHF. CDR3 coding DNA: TGTGCCAGCAGTTACGCGATGGAGCCCCAGCATTTT.

The V and J genes are TRBV7-2 and TRBJ2-1; 8 nucleotides agree with TRBD1. The CDR3 is 15 residues long. With 2 bases clipped from V and 3 bases from J, the junction kept 3 bases outside the gene matches. Germline V CDR1 and CDR2: SGHTA, FQGNSA. The CDR3 spells CASSLQTGVYNEQFF. DNA for the CDR3: TGTGCCAGCAGCTTACAGACAGGGGTCTACAATGAGCAGTTCTTC.

V usage is TRBV20-1 and J usage is TRBJ1-3; 8 bases map to TRBD1. CDR1 and CDR2 (germline): DFQATT, SNEGSKA (reference sequence). CDR3 size: 14 residues. J lost 4 bases, V lost 6 bases, and 8 bases had no gene match. CDR3 residues: CSARDRDRGNTIYF. The CDR3 DNA reads TGCAGTGCCCGAGACAGGGACAGGGGAAACACCATATATTTT.

This clonotype turned up a few times. This chain joins TRBV20-1 and TRBJ2-3, with TRBD1 matching 8 bases. V lost 6 bases to trimming and J lost 3 bases; unmatched junction nucleotides: 5. CDR1 and CDR2 (germline): DFQATT, SNEGSKA (reference sequence). The CDR3 is 13 amino acids. CDR3 in DNA: TGCAGTGCCGAGGGACAGGTGACAGATACGCAGTATTTT. This encodes CSAEGQVTDTQYF.

This clonotype was counted at least ten times. V and J are TRBV24-1 and TRBJ2-2; D is ambiguous. Germline loops: CDR1 KGHDR, CDR2 SFDVKD. The CDR3 loop spans 16 amino acids. V was trimmed by 3 bases and J by 6 bases, leaving 16 bases between them. CDR3 amino acids: CATSDPGSIYAGELFF. The CDR3 DNA reads TGTGCCACCAGTGATCCCGGGTCCATTTATGCCGGGGAGCTGTTTTTT.

This chain uses TRBV20-1 with TRBJ2-1; 10 bases are a match to TRBD2. The CDR3 is 16 amino acids. Germline V gene sequence: CDR1 DFQATT, CDR2 SNEGSKA (reference sequence). The V gene end was trimmed by 0 bases and the J gene end by 3 bases; junction bases not matched to a gene: 5. The CDR3 DNA follows: TGCAGTGCTAGAGATCCGCTAGCGGGGGACTACAATGAGCAGTTCTTC. Protein: CSARDPLAGDYNEQFF.

The table lists this clonotype with many counts. The genes are TRBV4-3 and TRBJ2-1; 7 bases fit TRBD2. The CDR3 sequence is 17 residues long. V dropped 0 bases and J dropped 5; count of bases not matched to a gene: 10. Germline V gene sequence: CDR1 LGHNA, CDR2 YSLEER. The CDR3 sequence is CASSQDEPSGENNEQFF. CDR3 DNA sequence: TGCGCCAGCAGCCAAGATGAACCCAGCGGGGAAAACAATGAGCAGTTCTTC.

A few counts support this clonotype. The chain carries TRBV12-3 or TRBV12-4 and TRBJ1-5; D ambiguous. This CDR3 region has 11 residues. With 4 bases removed from V and 16 bases from J, the gap between germline ends came to 14 bases. CDR3 loop: CASSYRPHLHF. Here the CDR3 DNA reads TGTGCCAGCAGTTACCGGCCCCATCTACATTTT.

This clonotype has a count of ten or more. The CDR3 DNA reads as TGTGCCAGCAGCGATTTTCGCCCGGACAATTCACCCCTCCACTTT. Translation: CASSDFRPDNSPLHF. J is TRBJ1-6 and V is TRBV7-9, with D uncertain. CDR3 length: 15 amino acids. Trimming removed 5 bases from V and 7 bases from J, with 15 bases in between. Germline V gene data show CDR1 as SEHNR and CDR2 as FQNEAQ (reference sequence).

This clonotype was recorded a few times. The gene calls are TRBV10-3 and TRBJ1-2, with 8 bases identical to TRBD1. CDR1 is ENHRY, CDR2 SYGVKD, per germline. CDR3 size: 20 residues. With V trimmed by 0 bases and J by 0 bases, 15 bases remained unmatched. CDR3 in DNA: TGTGCCATCAGTGAGTCTGCAACCGGGGACAGGTTCAACCCTAACTATGGCTACACCTTC. Translated: CAISESATGDRFNPNYGYTF.

This clonotype was counted only a few times. CDR3 bases: TGTGCCAGCAGTAACGTCGGGACACCCAGAAATCAGCCCCAGCATTTT. This sequence encodes CASSNVGTPRNQPQHF. The chain has TRBV6-2 or TRBV6-3 and TRBJ1-5; D is possibly TRBD1 (6 bases). The CDR3 loop spans 16 amino acids. V was pared by 5 bases and J by 4 bases, with 18 bases between. The germline V gene has CDR1 MNHEY and CDR2 SVGEGT.

This clonotype was seen ten or more times. V usage is TRBV9 and J usage is TRBJ2-7; perhaps D is TRBD1 or TRBD2 (6 bases each). The germline CDR1 and CDR2 sequences are SGDLS and YYNGEE. This CDR3 comprises 14 residues. V gave up 4 bases and J gave up 6 bases, with 17 bases separating them. The CDR3 DNA reads TGTGCCAGCAGCCCCCTAAGGGGGGCTCCCGAGCAGTACTTC. The encoded protein is CASSPLRGAPEQYF.

J is TRBJ2-7 and V is TRBV29-1; D not resolved. Trimming cost V 1 base and J 5 bases, with 15 bases left between them. Germline V gene sequence: CDR1 SQVTM, CDR2 ANQGSEA. CDR3 length: 14 amino acids. The CDR3 bases are TGCAGCGTTGAAGGCTGGGGTGGAGTCCACGAGCAGTACTTC. Protein product: CSVEGWGGVHEQYF.

The rearrangement joins TRBV7-6 to TRBJ2-7; possible D gene TRBD1, 6 bases. From germline, CDR1 is SGHVS and CDR2 FNYEAQ. V lost 1 base, J lost 5 bases, and 15 bases lay in between. The CDR3 has 15 amino acids. The CDR3 sequence is CASSLEAQGFHEQYF. Here the CDR3 DNA reads TGTGCCAGCAGCTTAGAAGCACAGGGATTCCACGAGCAGTACTTC.

This clonotype was recorded at least ten times. The chain joins TRBV3-1 to TRBJ1-6, with 8 positions matching TRBD1. The CDR3 is 15 residues long. V lost 3 bases, J lost 9 bases, and 7 bases stayed unmatched. The V gene's germline CDR1 is LGHDT and CDR2 YNNKEL (reference sequence). CDR3 sequence (DNA): TGTGCCAGCAGCCAGAGACAGGGGTTCAGTTCACCCCTCCACTTT. Translated: CASSQRQGFSSPLHF.

There are many counts of this clonotype. The CDR3 DNA is TGTGCCAGCAGCTTTAGCAGGGGAGAGACCCAGTACTTC. Translation gives CASSFSRGETQYF. The chain combines TRBV7-9 with TRBJ2-5, with D maybe TRBD1 (6 bases). V dropped 3 bases and J dropped 4 bases, with 9 bases sitting between them. CDR3 size: 13 residues. The germline CDR1 and CDR2 sequences are SEHNR and FQNEAQ (reference sequence). Full variable domain (outside the CDR3, taken from reference TRBV7-9 and TRBJ2-5): DTGVSQNPRHKITKRGQNVTFRCDPISEHNRLYWYRQTLGQGPEFLTYFQNEAQLEKSRLLSDRFSAERPKGSFSTLEIQRTEQGDSAMYLCASSFSRGETQYFGPGTRLLVL.